The 30 T cell receptor beta chains listed next were all sequenced from one sample in a study of blood T cell repertoires in COVID-19. Sequenced by immunoSEQ multiplex PCR; TCRdb stores in-frame clones only, minus some. Counted here are some 160,000 clones, approximately 90% occurring once; the ten biggest clones make up about 2.3%. The sequenced material came from peripheral blood. These TCRs come from a man aged 18 to 30 with acute or convalescent COVID-19.

V is TRBV12-1 and J is TRBJ1-4; the table assigns TRBD1, which was not confirmed against the DNA. TRBV12-1 is given as a pseudogene. CDR3 length: 15 residues. CDR3 region: CASSFIRDRDEKLFF. The CDR3 DNA reads TGTGCCAGCAGCTTTATCCGGGACAGGGATGAAAAACTGTTTTTT.

This clone has a single count. The J gene is TRBJ2-2, the V gene TRBV3-1 (or the pseudogene TRBV3-2); D is perhaps TRBD2 (6 bases). The germline V and J ends were trimmed by 3 bases and 5 bases, with 13 bases remaining between them. CDR1 is LGHDT, CDR2 YNNKEL, per germline (reference sequence). This CDR3 is 15 amino acids long. The CDR3 region is CASSQGLRGTGELFF. CDR3 nucleotide sequence: TGTGCCAGCAGCCAGGGGCTCCGGGGGACCGGGGAGCTGTTTTTT.

The CDR3 is CASSTIGAYNEQFF. CDR3 bases: TGTGCCAGCTCCACGATAGGAGCCTACAATGAGCAGTTCTTC. The chain combines TRBV18 with TRBJ2-1; no clear D gene. CDR1 is KGHSH and CDR2 is LQKENI in the germline V gene. The CDR3 contains 14 residues. Trimming cost V 6 bases and J 2 bases, with 11 bases left between them.

V gene TRBV27 combines with J gene TRBJ2-5; TRBD2 matches at 10 bases. CDR1 and CDR2 (germline): MNHEY, SMNVEV (reference sequence). The CDR3 consists of 14 residues. J was trimmed by 4 bases and V by 7 bases; bases with no gene match: 6. The CDR3 coding sequence is TGTGCCAGCACCCCGAGACTAGCGGGAGAGACCCAGTACTTC. Amino acids: CASTPRLAGETQYF.

The chain links TRBV30 to TRBJ1-3; D gene ambiguous. Trimming took off 5 bases at V and 8 bases at J, with 10 bases between the two ends. The CDR3 length is 11 residues. Germline CDR1 reads GTSNPN; CDR2 reads SVGIG (reference sequence). CDR3 bases: TGTGCCTGGTCGCGGGTGGACACCATATATTTT. This gives the protein CAWSRVDTIYF.

The V call is TRBV13, the J call TRBJ1-3; D perhaps matches TRBD1 (6 bases). Trimming removed 5 bases at V and 4 bases at J, with 12 bases between. The CDR3 extends over 14 amino acids. Per the germline V gene, CDR1 is PRHDT and CDR2 is FYEKMQ (reference sequence). The CDR3 DNA sequence: TGTGCCAGCAGCCCCACAGGGAAGGGAAACACCATATATTTT. Protein: CASSPTGKGNTIYF.

V usage is TRBV7-9 and J usage is TRBJ1-4, with 7 bases fitting TRBD1. The CDR3 loop spans 15 amino acids. The germline CDR1 and CDR2 sequences are SEHNR and FQNEAQ (reference sequence). V gave up 5 bases and J gave up 5 bases; unmatched junction bases: 8. The CDR3 loop reads CASSRGGAGNEKLFF. The DNA of the CDR3 is TGTGCCAGCAGCCGAGGGGGCGCGGGGAATGAAAAACTGTTTTTT.

V and J are TRBV30 and TRBJ1-1; D possibly corresponds to TRBD1 (5 bases). The V gene's germline CDR1 is GTSNPN and CDR2 SVGIG (reference sequence). The CDR3 is made up of 16 amino acids. The chain's CDR3 is CARGPGGVARSTEAFF. The CDR3 DNA reads TGTGCTAGGGGCCCGGGGGGGGTCGCTAGGTCCACTGAAGCTTTCTTT.

The chain uses TRBV10-3 and TRBJ1-2, with a weak D call TRBD1 (6 bases). Germline V gives CDR1 ENHRY, CDR2 SYGVKD. With 3 bases removed from V and 4 bases from J, the gap between germline ends came to 15 bases. This CDR3 spans 15 amino acids. The CDR3 DNA reads TGTGCCATCAGTGACGGCATCGGACAGCTCTATGGCTACACCTTC. Encoded protein: CAISDGIGQLYGYTF.

This sequence joins TRBV19 and TRBJ1-2, with TRBD1 identical over 9 bases. Unmatched junction bases numbered 7, after V lost 6 bases and J lost 2 bases. The germline V gene encodes CDR1 LNHDA and CDR2 SQIVND (reference sequence). This CDR3 is built from 15 residues. The CDR3 region is CASRRTTGGNYGYTF. The CDR3 DNA is TGTGCCAGTAGGAGAACGACAGGGGGGAACTATGGCTACACCTTC.

The chain is built from TRBV18 and TRBJ2-6; D gene uncertain. V gave up 3 bases and J gave up 1 base, with 13 bases separating them. This CDR3 has 17 residues. The germline V gene encodes CDR1 KGHSH and CDR2 LQKENI. The CDR3: CASSPGSQLSGANVLTF. As DNA, the CDR3 is TGTGCCAGCTCACCGGGCAGTCAATTATCTGGGGCCAACGTCCTGACTTTC.

V usage is TRBV19 and J usage is TRBJ1-1; tentative D call: TRBD1 (6 bases). The CDR3 spans 14 residues. The germline gives CDR1 LNHDA, CDR2 SQIVND (reference sequence). V shed 0 bases and J shed 5 bases, with 10 bases lying between them. The CDR3 region has the DNA TGTGCCAGTAGTATAGACAGGGGTCGAACTGAAGCTTTCTTT. It encodes CASSIDRGRTEAFF.

Turning to this clone: Other DNA sequences in this specimen translate into the identical CDR3. The V and J genes are TRBV11-2 and TRBJ2-3; maybe TRBD2 (5 bases). Trimming stripped 2 bases from V and 1 base from J, with 7 bases between. The CDR3 has 14 residues. CDR1 and CDR2 from the germline V gene are SGHAT and FQNNGV. CDR3 nucleotides: TGTGCCAGCAGCTTATCGAGGGGCACAGATACGCAGTATTTT. Translation gives CASSLSRGTDTQYF.

The J gene is TRBJ2-7, the V gene TRBV28, with 8 bases fitting TRBD1. CDR3 size: 14 residues. The V gene's germline CDR1 is MDHEN and CDR2 SYDVKM. J lost 3 bases, V lost 8 bases, and 9 bases had no gene match. The chain's CDR3 is CASQGSTGVYEQYF. The CDR3 DNA is TGTGCCAGCCAGGGCTCGACAGGGGTCTACGAGCAGTACTTC.

The V and J genes are TRBV19 and TRBJ1-2; D remains ambiguous. The CDR3 has 15 amino acids. The germline V gene encodes CDR1 LNHDA and CDR2 SQIVND (reference sequence). V dropped 1 base and J dropped 4 bases, with 13 bases sitting between them. CDR3 DNA sequence: TGTGCCAGTAGTATAGTACGGGGATCACCCTATGGCTACACCTTC. It codes for CASSIVRGSPYGYTF.

The J gene is TRBJ1-1, the V gene TRBV3-1 (or the pseudogene TRBV3-2); a weak D match, TRBD1 (5 bases). The ends were cut back, 2 bases at V and 8 bases at J, with 6 bases in the middle. Per the germline V gene, CDR1 is LGHDT and CDR2 is YNNKEL (reference sequence). The CDR3 runs to 11 residues. The CDR3 nucleotides read TGTGCCAGCAGCCAAACAGGAGAAGCTTTCTTT. Encoded protein: CASSQTGEAFF.

The chain has TRBV5-6 and TRBJ2-7, with 10 positions matching TRBD1. This CDR3 is 15 amino acids long. Per germline, CDR1 SGHDT and CDR2 YYEEEE. V trimming: 4 bases; J trimming: 3 bases; junction bases outside the gene matches: 7. The CDR3 DNA sequence: TGTGCCAGCAGCCTTCTGACAGGGGGCCTCTACGAGCAGTACTTC. Residues: CASSLLTGGLYEQYF.

This clone was seen only once. The chain uses TRBV5-6 and TRBJ2-4, with 8 bases that match TRBD2. The V segment lost 4 bases and the J segment 0 bases; nucleotides outside the gene matches: 12. CDR1 SGHDT and CDR2 YYEEEE come from the germline V gene. This CDR3 contains 18 residues. The CDR3 coding sequence is TGTGCCAGCAGCGGAGGGGCGGGGACTAGTCTAGCCAAAAACATTCAGTACTTC. This codes for CASSGGAGTSLAKNIQYF.

The chain couples TRBV30 to TRBJ1-4, with TRBD1 matching 7 bases. The CDR3 spans 13 residues. J lost 5 bases, V lost 2 bases, and 2 bases had no gene match. Germline-derived CDR1 and CDR2 are GTSNPN and SVGIG (reference sequence). The DNA of the CDR3 is TGTGCCTGGAGTTCGACAGGGAATGAAAAACTGTTTTTT. Amino acids: CAWSSTGNEKLFF.

The rearrangement links TRBV5-1 to TRBJ2-7; 8 nucleotides agree with TRBD1. The CDR3 is 14 amino acids. Germline-derived CDR1 and CDR2 are SGHRS and YFSETQ. V dropped 2 bases and J dropped 6; count of bases not matched to a gene: 7. CDR3 sequence reads: CASSLTGGRSEQYF. The CDR3 coding sequence is TGCGCCAGCAGCTTAACAGGGGGAAGAAGCGAGCAGTACTTC.

This rearrangement joins TRBV24-1 to TRBJ1-5; D unclear. Per germline, CDR1 KGHDR and CDR2 SFDVKD. The ends were cut back, 3 bases at V and 0 bases at J, with 14 bases in the middle. The CDR3 totals 17 residues. Here the CDR3 reads CATSDPSDTNSNQPQHF. The CDR3 DNA is TGTGCCACCAGTGATCCTTCTGACACAAATAGCAATCAGCCCCAGCATTTT.

The V call is TRBV7-6, the J call TRBJ2-1, with TRBD2 as a possible D gene (6 bases). Germline V gives CDR1 SGHVS, CDR2 FNYEAQ. CDR3 length equals 15 residues. Trimming stripped 5 bases from V and 0 bases from J, with 11 bases between. The CDR3 nucleotides read TGTGCCAGCAGCGCTGGGGGGAGCTCCTACAATGAGCAGTTCTTC. It specifies CASSAGGSSYNEQFF.

The V call is TRBV18, the J call TRBJ2-5, with 9 bases aligning to TRBD1. The V gene end was trimmed by 3 bases and the J gene end by 4 bases; junction bases not matched to a gene: 15. The CDR3 has 18 amino acids. CDR1 and CDR2 (germline): KGHSH, LQKENI. CDR3 DNA sequence: TGTGCCAGCTCACCCAATATAGACCCAACAGGGGGCCGAGAGACCCAGTACTTC. This translates into CASSPNIDPTGGRETQYF.

This clone was found once. The same CDR3 is also encoded by other DNA sequences in this sample. The genes are TRBV12-3 or TRBV12-4 and TRBJ1-1; D unresolved. This CDR3 is 11 amino acids long. Trimming left V 5 bases short and J 1 base short, with 2 bases between. The CDR3 protein is CASSRNTEAFF. As DNA, the CDR3 is TGTGCCAGCAGTCGGAACACTGAAGCTTTCTTT.

V is TRBV2 and J is TRBJ1-6, with TRBD1 matching over 7 bases. The CDR3 consists of 15 residues. The germline V gene has CDR1 SNHLY and CDR2 FYNNEI. J gave up 7 bases and V 5 bases, and 8 bases lay outside the gene matches. The CDR3 reads CASSSYPGGNSPLHF. Written as DNA, the CDR3 is TGTGCCAGCAGTTCCTATCCAGGGGGGAATTCACCCCTCCACTTT.

This clone was detected once. Here the CDR3 reads CAWSVGRGGNQPQHF. Here the CDR3 DNA reads TGTGCCTGGAGTGTGGGCAGAGGGGGAAATCAGCCCCAGCATTTT. The chain has TRBV30 and TRBJ1-5, with D possibly matching TRBD1 (6 bases). The V gene's germline CDR1 is GTSNPN and CDR2 SVGIG (reference sequence). There are 15 residues in the CDR3. Trimming stripped 0 bases from V and 4 bases from J, with 13 bases between. The variable domain in full, completed from reference TRBV30 and TRBJ1-5, reads SQTIHQWPATLVQPVGSPLSLECTVEGTSNPNLYWYRQAAGRGLQLLFYSVGIGQISSEVPQNLSASRPQDRQFILSSKKLLLSDSGFYLCAWSVGRGGNQPQHFGDGTRLSIL.

The CDR3 coding sequence is TGTGCCAGCAGCTTAGGGGGACAGCGGAATGAAAAACTGTTTTTT. Translated: CASSLGGQRNEKLFF. This sequence joins TRBV11-2 and TRBJ1-4; 7 bases are shared with TRBD1. The CDR3 contains 15 residues. The junction had 4 bases not matched to a gene; V was cut back by 1 base and J by 5 bases. Per the germline V gene, CDR1 is SGHAT and CDR2 is FQNNGV.

V and J are TRBV24-1 and TRBJ2-5; a weak D match, TRBD2 (5 bases). Trimming took off 3 bases at V and 4 bases at J, with 17 bases between the two ends. CDR3 length: 16 amino acids. Germline lookup yields CDR1 KGHDR and CDR2 SFDVKD. CDR3 bases: TGTGCCACCAGTGATCCCCTAGGGAGCGCCGCAGAGACCCAGTACTTC. Protein: CATSDPLGSAAETQYF.

The chain is built from TRBV7-9 and TRBJ1-1, with 8 bases lining up with TRBD1. V gave up 6 bases and J gave up 5 bases; unmatched junction bases: 5. Germline V lookup: CDR1 SEHNR, CDR2 FQNEAQ (reference sequence). This CDR3 has 13 residues. The CDR3 region has the DNA TGTGCCAGCAGATATCAGGGGGCTACTGAAGCTTTCTTT. Translated: CASRYQGATEAFF.

This chain uses TRBV5-1 with TRBJ2-3; TRBD1 aligns across 7 bases. The CDR3 has 15 residues. Germline values: CDR1 SGHRS, CDR2 YFSETQ. The V gene end was trimmed by 4 bases and the J gene end by 0 bases; junction bases not matched to a gene: 5. The CDR3 region is CASSPEGGSTDTQYF. The CDR3 DNA is TGCGCCAGCAGCCCCGAAGGGGGCAGCACAGATACGCAGTATTTT.